This TCR beta chain was captured in a study of CD8 T cells in ankylosing spondylitis. Whole-study results and caveats: There was a TCR beta motif, made of eight highly homologous variants, that appeared characteristic of ankylosing spondylitis blood.

TCRdb re-called the 5' RACE reads through MiXCR, storing one row per CDR3 protein. The table records approximately 520,000 distinct CDR3 sequences, about 5.2% of them present only once. V shed 5 bases and J shed 9 bases, with 18 bases lying between them. The length of the CDR3 is 14 residues. Per germline, CDR1 SGHTA and CDR2 FQGNSA. In its sample, this clonotype was seen many times. Its cognate antigen is unknown. The sequenced sample was blood, either unsorted or a sorted T cell fraction (not recorded which). This chain connects TRBV7-2 to TRBJ2-3; D unclear. The origin of this receptor is a male donor with ankylosing spondylitis. The CDR3 protein is CASSLSVNRDTQYF. The CDR3 nucleotides are TGTGCCAGCAGCCTCTCGGTAAATCGCGACACGCAGTATTTT.